Detailed here is one T cell receptor (beta chain). This sample stems from a study of metastatic and nonmetastatic thyroid tumors. Study information: Across blood and tumor or nodule tissue, repertoires from malignant and benign thyroid patients were compared with one another.

In the authors' methods: Variation in CDR3 across clinicopathological groups served as the basis for constructing a distant-metastasis classifier in papillary thyroid cancer. TCRdb re-clonotyped the PCR reads through MiXCR. These V and J calls rely on TCRdb rather than the paper's analysis. Seen here are 4,200 or so clones, 30% to 40% observed once, and the top ten hold around half. Before thyroid surgery, none of the patients had received any treatment. CDR1 and CDR2 (germline): MNHEY, SMNVEV (reference sequence). With 4 bases clipped from V and 4 bases from J, the junction kept 3 bases outside the gene matches. The CDR3 runs 14 residues.

This receptor was obtained from a male donor with papillary thyroid cancer or a benign thyroid nodule (not recorded which). Some clones in this sample may be carry-over from other donors' samples. Specimen: adjacent normal tissue. The V gene is TRBV27, the J gene TRBJ2-7, with 11 positions matching TRBD1. CDR3 DNA: TGTGCCAGCAGTTCGGACAGGGGGCTGTACGAGCAGTACTTC. Encoded protein: CASSSDRGLYEQYF.